This TCR beta chain was sequenced for a study of blood T cell repertoires in COVID-19. As for the study in general: Collection of acute and convalescent COVID-19 samples took place in the United States, Italy and Spain. Sources were T cells, B-cell-depleted T cells, or PBMCs; the material itself was cDNA or gDNA.

In the original processing: Amplification of reference gene primers was used by the study to estimate nucleated cell counts. The data were produced by immunoSEQ multiplex PCR, yet TCRdb's version contains in-frame clones alone and is incomplete. That table is the source of V, J and clone size, and D and trimming were worked out from the DNA. Seen here are some 250,000 clones, around 83% observed once, and the top ten hold more than 6.5%. CDR1 is MNHNS, CDR2 SASEGT, per germline. The CDR3 is 14 residues long. V dropped 2 bases and J dropped 4 bases, with 12 bases sitting between them. The chain links TRBV6-1 to TRBJ2-7, with D maybe TRBD1 (5 bases). Sample: peripheral blood. This receptor was obtained from a man aged 35-49 years with active or convalescent COVID-19. The CDR3 sequence: CASSEWVQGYEQYF. DNA for the CDR3: TGTGCCAGCAGTGAATGGGTGCAGGGATACGAGCAGTACTTC.